Here is one T cell receptor (beta chain) with its context. This entry comes from a study of CD8 T cells in Susac syndrome. Trimming took 6 bases from V and 8 from J, leaving 11 bases between them. This CDR3 has 12 amino acids. CDR1 and CDR2 (germline): MNHEY, SMNVEV (reference sequence). RNA was extracted with the RNeasy kit, and a quantity of about 0.45 to 1 ug was reverse transcribed using random hexamers. TCRdb used MiXCR to reprocess the immunoSEQ multiplex PCR reads, holding one entry per CDR3 protein. The sample includes under 200,000 distinct CDR3 sequences, 85% to 95% of them seen just once. The clonotype was recovered from a human donor with multiple sclerosis. Sequences were obtained from CD8+ T cells from PBMCs. The chain employs TRBV27 and TRBJ2-1; the D is unclear. CDR3 amino acids: CASSMRRDEQFF. The DNA for the CDR3 is TGTGCCAGCAGCATGAGAAGGGATGAGCAGTTCTTC.